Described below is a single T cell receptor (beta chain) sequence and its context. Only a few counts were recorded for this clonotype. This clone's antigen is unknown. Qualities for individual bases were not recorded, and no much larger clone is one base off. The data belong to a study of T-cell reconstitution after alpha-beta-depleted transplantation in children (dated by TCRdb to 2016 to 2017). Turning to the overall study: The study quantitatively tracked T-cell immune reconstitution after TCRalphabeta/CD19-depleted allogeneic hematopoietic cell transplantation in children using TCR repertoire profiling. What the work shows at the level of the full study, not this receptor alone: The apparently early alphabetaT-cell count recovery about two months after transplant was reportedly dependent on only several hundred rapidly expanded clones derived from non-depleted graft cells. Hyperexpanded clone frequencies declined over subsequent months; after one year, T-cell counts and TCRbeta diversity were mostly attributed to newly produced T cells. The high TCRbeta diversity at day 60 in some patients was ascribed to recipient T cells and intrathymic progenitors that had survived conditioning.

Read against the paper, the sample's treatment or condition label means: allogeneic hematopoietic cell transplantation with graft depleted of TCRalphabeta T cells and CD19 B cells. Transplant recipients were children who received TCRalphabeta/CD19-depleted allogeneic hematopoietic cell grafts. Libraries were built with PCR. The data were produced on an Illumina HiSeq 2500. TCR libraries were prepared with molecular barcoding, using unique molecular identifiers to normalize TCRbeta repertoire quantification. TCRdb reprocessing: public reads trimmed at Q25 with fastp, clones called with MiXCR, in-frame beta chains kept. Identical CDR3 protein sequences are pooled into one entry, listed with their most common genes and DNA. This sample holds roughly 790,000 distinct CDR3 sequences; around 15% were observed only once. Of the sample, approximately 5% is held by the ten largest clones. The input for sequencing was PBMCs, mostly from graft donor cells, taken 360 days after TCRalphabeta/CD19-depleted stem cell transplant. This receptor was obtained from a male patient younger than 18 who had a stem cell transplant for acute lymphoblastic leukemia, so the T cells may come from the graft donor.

For the CDR3, the sequence is CATSEDRAFVVDTQYF. The DNA sequence is TGTGCCACCAGTGAAGACCGGGCCTTCGTCGTAGATACGCAGTATTTT. The receptor chain draws on TRBV24-1 and TRBJ2-3; the D gene is not confidently resolved. For CDR1 and CDR2, the germline V gene lists KGHDR and SFDVKD. From the cysteine through the phenylalanine, the CDR3 covers 16 amino acids. The read is trimmed to its CDR3 DNA, 48 bases read in frame from base 1. Deletion took 4 bases off V and 5 bases off J, with a span of 18 bases between the germline ends.